This T cell receptor beta chain comes out of a study of blood T cells in healthy people across ages. Then a second PCR, running roughly 7 to 11 cycles, was carried out with a sample-barcoded 5' primer and a J-beta primer mix. TCRdb reanalysed the 5' RACE reads using MiXCR and keeps one entry per CDR3 protein. Altogether hundreds of thousands of distinct CDR3 sequences are present, 25% to 30% being singletons, with the ten largest covering roughly 17%. The TCR originated in a woman of 80 years or more in good health. Sequenced material: blood.

The CDR3 region has the DNA TGCAGTGCTAGCCTTGGACTAGCGGGGGGCGAGACCCAGTACTTC. It specifies CSASLGLAGGETQYF. The gene calls are TRBV20-1 and TRBJ2-5; 14 bases are shared with TRBD2. Germline V gives CDR1 DFQATT, CDR2 SNEGSKA (reference sequence). The CDR3 runs 15 residues. Trimming removed 3 bases from V and 5 bases from J; junction bases left unmatched: 5.